This T cell receptor (beta chain) was sequenced in a study of cytomegalovirus exposure and HLA in healthy donors. Study results and caveats: It was reported in a later analysis that an Asian-associated ancestry cluster showed fewer N-insertions than the approximately 700-donor mean. Cytomegalovirus association was listed for about 160 TCR beta chains. Across donors, presence/absence analyses took sequencing depth to be roughly uniform. In vitro experiments confirmed that a few CMV-associated chains were specific for CMV antigens.

Use of 60 Vbeta and 13 Jbeta primers characterized the PCR. Sequenced by immunoSEQ multiplex PCR; TCRdb stores in-frame clones only, minus some. Among over 150,000 clones listed, 77% were seen once. This clone was recorded only once. Its antigen is currently unknown. The source material was PBMCs. This receptor was identified in a woman between 40 and 50 years old in good health and CMV-seropositive.

DNA of the CDR3: TGTGCCAGCAGCCCCTTTTCAGGGGGTTCCGGCGAGCAGTACTTC. Translating it yields CASSPFSGGSGEQYF. The chain combines TRBV7-2 with TRBJ2-7; 7 bases line up with TRBD1. The CDR3 loop spans 15 amino acids. The germline CDR1 and CDR2 sequences are SGHTA and FQGNSA. The ends lost 5 bases at V and 6 bases at J; junction bases unmatched: 13.